The 21 T cell receptor beta chains in this list originate from one sample, sequenced in a study of blood T cell repertoires in COVID-19. Libraries were prepared by immunoSEQ multiplex PCR; TCRdb keeps only in-frame clonotypes and omits some of them. The sample has fewer than 90,000 clones; 88% are singletons. Sequenced input: peripheral blood. These receptors were obtained from a woman of 80 years or more with active or convalescent COVID-19.

The CDR3 region is CASSLNSYNEQFF. In DNA form, the CDR3 reads TGTGCCAGCAGCTTAAACTCATACAATGAGCAGTTCTTC. V gene TRBV7-3 combines with J gene TRBJ2-1, with D unclear. CDR3 length: 13 residues. Germline loops: CDR1 SGHTA, CDR2 FQGTGA. Between the trimmed V and J ends, which lost 1 base and 4 bases, there was a span of 5 bases.

This sequence joins TRBV7-9 and TRBJ2-5; D ambiguous. Trimming took 2 bases from V and 2 from J, leaving 6 bases between them. This CDR3 spans 13 amino acids. The V gene's germline CDR1 is SEHNR and CDR2 FQNEAQ (reference sequence). This CDR3 reads CASSLSVQETQYF. CDR3 bases: TGTGCCAGCAGCTTATCGGTACAAGAGACCCAGTACTTC.

The V call is TRBV6-1, the J call TRBJ1-2; 8 positions match TRBD1. The J segment lost 2 bases and the V segment lost 1 base, leaving 12 bases of the junction unmatched. The CDR3 is 18 amino acids. Germline assignment: CDR1 MNHNS and CDR2 SASEGT. The CDR3 loop reads CASSEGRTGLLGNYGYTF. The CDR3 DNA is TGTGCCAGCAGTGAAGGCAGGACAGGGCTTCTAGGAAACTATGGCTACACCTTC.

V usage is TRBV27 and J usage is TRBJ1-1; 9 bases align to TRBD1. The CDR3 is 14 residues long. Germline CDR1 is MNHEY and CDR2 is SMNVEV (reference sequence). The V and J ends lost 10 bases and 7 bases, in that order; junction bases with no gene match: 13. The CDR3 sequence: CATGRTGTGFEAFF. The CDR3 bases are TGTGCCACCGGCCGAACCGGGACAGGGTTTGAAGCTTTCTTT.

This chain joins TRBV7-9 and TRBJ1-2; D ambiguous. The CDR3 is 13 residues long. Germline CDR1 is SEHNR and CDR2 is FQNEAQ (reference sequence). V lost 5 bases to trimming and J lost 8 bases, with 15 bases between them. CDR3 in DNA: TGTGCCAGCAGCCACGGTGGGTCAGGAGGCTACACCTTC. This encodes CASSHGGSGGYTF.

V gene TRBV9 combines with J gene TRBJ2-3, with 7 bases lining up with TRBD1. V gave up 4 bases and J gave up 0 bases; unmatched junction bases: 8. The CDR3 contains 16 residues. Germline values: CDR1 SGDLS, CDR2 YYNGEE. CDR3: CASSFRQGPSTDTQYF. The DNA of the CDR3 is TGTGCCAGCAGCTTCCGACAGGGCCCTAGCACAGATACGCAGTATTTT.

The V call is TRBV18, the J call TRBJ1-2, with D perhaps matching TRBD1 (6 bases). Trimming took 6 bases from V and 3 from J, leaving 17 bases between them. Germline V CDR1 and CDR2: KGHSH, LQKENI. CDR3 size: 15 residues. CDR3 sequence reads: CASSPGQGTHYGYTF. The CDR3 bases are TGTGCCAGCTCCCCCGGGCAGGGGACCCACTATGGCTACACCTTC.

This clone was counted between two and nine times. The V gene is TRBV11-2, the J gene TRBJ2-3; D gene unclear. The germline V gene has CDR1 SGHAT and CDR2 FQNNGV. V gave up 1 base and J gave up 4 bases, with 9 bases separating them. The CDR3 is made up of 14 amino acids. Written as DNA, the CDR3 is TGTGCCAGCAGCTTAGGGTTTAGTCCAGATACGCAGTATTTT. It yields the protein CASSLGFSPDTQYF.

The chain is built from TRBV29-1 and TRBJ2-1; tentative D call: TRBD2 (6 bases). V lost 1 base, J lost 6 bases, and 7 bases lay in between. The CDR3 loop spans 12 amino acids. Germline V gene sequence: CDR1 SQVTM, CDR2 ANQGSEA. In nucleotides, the CDR3 is TGCAGCGTTGAAGCTAGCGTCAATGAGCAGTTCTTC. Amino acid sequence: CSVEASVNEQFF.

The V gene is TRBV7-2, the J gene TRBJ2-2; TRBD2 agrees at 12 bases. This CDR3 has 16 amino acids. The ends lost 4 bases at V and 5 bases at J; junction bases unmatched: 5. In germline, CDR1 is SGHTA, CDR2 FQGNSA. The CDR3 DNA sequence: TGTGCCAGCAGCTCACGACTAGCGGGAGTTACCGGGGAGCTGTTTTTT. It codes for CASSSRLAGVTGELFF.

This chain uses TRBV6-6 with TRBJ1-4; possibly TRBD1 for D (6 bases). Trimming shortened V by 2 bases and J by 5 bases, and 6 bases separated the two germline ends. The length of the CDR3 is 13 residues. The V gene's germline CDR1 is MNHNY and CDR2 SVGAGI (reference sequence). The CDR3 nucleotides read TGTGCCAGCAGTTACAGGGGGAATGAAAAACTGTTTTTT. This gives the protein CASSYRGNEKLFF.

This chain links TRBV2 with TRBJ1-2; 10 nucleotides line up with TRBD1. Germline CDR1 is SNHLY and CDR2 is FYNNEI. V lost 5 bases, J lost 6 bases, and 6 bases stayed unmatched. The CDR3 length is 14 residues. In nucleotides, the CDR3 is TGTGCCAGCAGTCGACAGGGGGCGATTGATGGCTACACCTTC. Translated, it gives CASSRQGAIDGYTF.

The chain recombines TRBV12-3 or TRBV12-4 with TRBJ2-1; 11 bases align to TRBD2. There are 13 residues in the CDR3. Germline trimming cut 5 bases from V and 13 bases from J; bases unmatched to any gene: 7. CDR3 sequence (DNA): TGTGCCAGCAGTCCTAGCGGGGGGCCCCGTCAGTTCTTC. This translates into CASSPSGGPRQFF.

The gene calls are TRBV6-5 and TRBJ2-2; 8 nucleotides align to TRBD1. The CDR3 has 13 amino acids. Losses at the gene ends were 10 bases for V and 4 bases for J; bases not matched to a gene: 5. Per germline, CDR1 MNHEY and CDR2 SVGAGI. DNA of the CDR3: TGTGCCACCTGGACAGGGACCACCGGGGAGCTGTTTTTT. Residues: CATWTGTTGELFF.

The chain carries TRBV19 and TRBJ2-1, with D maybe TRBD2 (6 bases). Per the germline V gene, CDR1 is LNHDA and CDR2 is SQIVND (reference sequence). The CDR3 runs 11 residues. Trimming removed 3 bases from V and 9 bases from J, with 6 bases in between. DNA for the CDR3: TGTGCCAGTAGTATGGAGGGTGAGCAGTTCTTC. Its protein is CASSMEGEQFF.

This chain joins TRBV10-3 and TRBJ1-1; D is possibly TRBD1 (5 bases). Germline V lookup: CDR1 ENHRY, CDR2 SYGVKD. This CDR3 region has 14 residues. The ends were cut back, 7 bases at V and 1 base at J, with 13 bases in the middle. The CDR3 loop is CAITDRRGNTEAFF. The CDR3 coding sequence is TGTGCCATCACCGACCGAAGGGGGAACACTGAAGCTTTCTTT.

This chain links TRBV5-1 with TRBJ1-2; TRBD1 matches 10 bases. CDR1 is SGHRS, CDR2 YFSETQ, per germline. The CDR3 has 13 amino acids. The junction had 1 base not matched to a gene; V was cut back by 3 bases and J by 5 bases. CDR3 region: CASSWGQGYGYTF. CDR3 DNA: TGCGCCAGCAGCTGGGGACAGGGGTATGGCTACACCTTC.

The V gene is TRBV6-5, the J gene TRBJ2-1; 11 bases are shared with TRBD1. The CDR3 runs 14 residues. V gave up 11 bases and J gave up 6 bases; unmatched junction bases: 9. Germline V gives CDR1 MNHEY, CDR2 SVGAGI. CDR3 bases: TGTGCCCCCTCCGGGACAGGGGGAACCAATGAGCAGTTCTTC. Translation: CAPSGTGGTNEQFF.

This chain connects TRBV7-9 to TRBJ1-5; TRBD1 agrees at 7 bases. This CDR3 region has 15 residues. The ends lost 6 bases at V and 0 bases at J; junction bases unmatched: 5. Germline CDR1 reads SEHNR; CDR2 reads FQNEAQ (reference sequence). The CDR3 spells CASSRQGDSNQPQHF. DNA for the CDR3: TGTGCCAGCAGTAGGCAGGGGGATAGCAATCAGCCCCAGCATTTT.

The V gene is TRBV11-2, the J gene TRBJ1-1; 10 positions match TRBD1. The CDR3 runs to 16 residues. The V and J ends lost 5 bases and 3 bases, in that order; junction bases with no gene match: 9. Germline-derived CDR1 and CDR2 are SGHAT and FQNNGV. The CDR3, as DNA: TGTGCCAGCAGCATCCAGACAGGGGGCAAAGACACTGAAGCTTTCTTT. As protein: CASSIQTGGKDTEAFF.

This clone was found a few times. The chain couples TRBV5-1 to TRBJ1-5; D is possibly TRBD1 (5 bases). CDR1 and CDR2 (germline): SGHRS, YFSETQ. The CDR3 spans 14 residues. V shed 0 bases and J shed 5 bases, with 9 bases lying between them. CDR3 DNA sequence: TGCGCCAGCAGCTTGGACCCAGGGTATCAGCCCCAGCATTTT. It translates to CASSLDPGYQPQHF. The full variable domain, rest sourced from reference TRBV5-1 and TRBJ1-5, is KAGVTQTPRYLIKTRGQQVTLSCSPISGHRSVSWYQQTPGQGLQFLFEYFSETQRNKGNFPGRFSGRQFSNSRSEMNVSTLELGDSALYLCASSLDPGYQPQHFGDGTRLSIL.